These T cell receptor beta chains were read from a single sample in a study of T cell repertoires in cytomegalovirus infection. TCRdb reanalysed the reads using MiXCR and keeps one entry per CDR3 protein. The sample consists of about 310,000 distinct CDR3 sequences, roughly 15% of them appearing once. The material sequenced was PBMCs. The receptors come from a human donor in good health (CMV status not recorded). Some clones in this sample may be carry-over from other donors' samples. Each CDR3 is given with its conserved first and last residue. A D gene is named only where the DNA matches it firmly. The listing skips clone size in some rows; elsewhere it reads once, few, many or a size class.

CDR3nt	CDR3aa	d_gene	len	v_gene	j_gene	abundance
TGCAGTGCTAGAGATATACAGGGCCCTAATTGGGGGCAGTACTTC	CSARDIQGPNWGQYF	NA	15	TRBV20-1	TRBJ2-7	few
TGTGCCAGCAGTGGTGACAGGGCGGCTGGTGAAAAACTGTTTTTT	CASSGDRAAGEKLFF	TRBD1	15	TRBV12-3/TRBV12-4	TRBJ1-4	NA
TGTGCCAGCAGCTTATCCCGGGACAGATATGAAGCTTTCTTT	CASSLSRDRYEAFF	TRBD1	14	TRBV7-2	TRBJ1-1	many
TGTGCCACCCAGGCTGGGGCCTCAAGCAATCAGCCCCAGCATTTT	CATQAGASSNQPQHF	NA	15	TRBV24-1	TRBJ1-5	many
TGTGCCAGCAGTCAGGGGCAGGTACGGGGCACTGAAGCTTTCTTT	CASSQGQVRGTEAFF	NA	15	TRBV12-3/TRBV12-4	TRBJ1-1	few
TGCGCCAGCAGCCATCCCCTTGACAATGAAGCTTTCTTT	CASSHPLDNEAFF	NA	13	TRBV4-1	TRBJ1-1	many
TGTGCCAGCAGCTTTGGCGGGACAGGGGGCAATTCACCCCTCCACTTT	CASSFGGTGGNSPLHF	TRBD1	16	TRBV5-4	TRBJ1-6	few
TGTGCCAGCAGCCTCGGACAGGGCTTAGGAAAGTCTGAAGCTTTCTTT	CASSLGQGLGKSEAFF	TRBD1	16	TRBV12-3/TRBV12-4	TRBJ1-1	NA
TGTGCCAGCAGTTTAGGGGGATCTTCACCCCTCCACTTT	CASSLGGSSPLHF	NA	13	TRBV12-3/TRBV12-4	TRBJ1-6	few
TGTGCCAGCAGCCAGACAGGGAGCACTGAAGCTTTCTTT	CASSQTGSTEAFF	TRBD1	13	TRBV7-2	TRBJ1-1	few
TGTGCCAGCAGTGAATTATTTTCGGAGAACACTGAAGCTTTCTTT	CASSELFSENTEAFF	NA	15	TRBV2	TRBJ1-1	NA
TGCGCCAGCAGCCCAACGACACTTTATGGCTACACCTTC	CASSPTTLYGYTF	NA	13	TRBV5-1	TRBJ1-2	NA
TGCAGTGCTAGACCTAACCGAGGGGGGGAGGCGCATTTT	CSARPNRGGEAHF	NA	13	TRBV20-1	TRBJ1-5	many
TGTGCCATCAGTGGCCAGGGGGCAACTGGAAACACCATATATTTT	CAISGQGATGNTIYF	TRBD1	15	TRBV10-3	TRBJ1-3	many
TGTGCCAGCAGTCAATACCGACAGGGGACAGGGGAAAAACTGTTTTTT	CASSQYRQGTGEKLFF	TRBD1	16	TRBV28	TRBJ1-4	few
TGTGCCAGCAGTTTTTGGACAGGTGACTACGAGCAGTACTTC	CASSFWTGDYEQYF	TRBD1	14	TRBV12-3/TRBV12-4	TRBJ2-7	many
TGTGCCAGCAGCGTCGATCCAGGGGCGAGCTCTGGAAACACCATATATTTT	CASSVDPGASSGNTIYF	NA	17	TRBV9	TRBJ1-3	few
TGTGCCAGCAATAGCGGGGGGAGCACAGATACGCAGTATTTT	CASNSGGSTDTQYF	TRBD2	14	TRBV12-3/TRBV12-4	TRBJ2-3	few
TGTGCCAGCAGTGAAGGGGACAGATCTGAGACCCAGTACTTC	CASSEGDRSETQYF	TRBD1	14	TRBV2	TRBJ2-5	many
TGTGCCAGCAGCTTAGTGGGGGGGGGGGGGCAAAACATTCAGTACTTC	CASSLVGGGGQNIQYF	NA	16	TRBV7-2	TRBJ2-4	NA
TGTGCCAGCAGCTGGTGGGGTTCGGAGGAGACCCAGTACTTC	CASSWWGSEETQYF	NA	14	TRBV5-5	TRBJ2-5	few
TGTGCCAGCAGTCGAGCTAACTATGGCTACACCTTC	CASSRANYGYTF	NA	12	TRBV28	TRBJ1-2	NA
TGCGCCAGCAGCCAGGGTCAGGGACCCAAACTCGAGCAGTACTTC	CASSQGQGPKLEQYF	NA	15	TRBV4-1	TRBJ2-7	few
TGTGCCAGCAGTAATAGACTAGCGGCAAACTCCTACAATGAGCAGTTCTTC	CASSNRLAANSYNEQFF	TRBD2	17	TRBV6-5	TRBJ2-1	few
TGTGCTAGTGCCGAACAGGGGGCGGACACCGGGGAGCTGTTTTTT	CASAEQGADTGELFF	TRBD1	15	TRBV12-5	TRBJ2-2	NA
TGCAGTGCTAGGGGTAGCGGGGAAGAGACCCAGTACTTC	CSARGSGEETQYF	TRBD2	13	TRBV20-1	TRBJ2-5	NA
TGTGCTAGTGCCCCGGACAGGGATGATGGCTACACCTTC	CASAPDRDDGYTF	TRBD1	13	TRBV12-5	TRBJ1-2	NA
TGTGCCAGCAGCCCTTTACCCGGGGAATCCTACAATGAGCAGTTCTTC	CASSPLPGESYNEQFF	NA	16	TRBV7-4	TRBJ2-1	NA
TGTGCCAGCCTCGAGGGCAGGTTCCGTAATCAGCCCCAGCATTTT	CASLEGRFRNQPQHF	NA	15	TRBV28	TRBJ1-5	many
TGTGCCAGCAGCCCTACCCGGACAGGGAACGACTATAATTCACCCCTCCACTTT	CASSPTRTGNDYNSPLHF	TRBD1	18	TRBV7-2	TRBJ1-6	NA
TGCGCCAGCAGCGTGGGACAGAGAAACACCATATATTTT	CASSVGQRNTIYF	TRBD1	13	TRBV5-1	TRBJ1-3	few
TGTGCCAGCAGCAGAGCAACAGGGGAAGAGACCCAGTACTTC	CASSRATGEETQYF	TRBD1	14	TRBV5-4	TRBJ2-5	few
TGTGCCACCAGAACTGGACAATCGAAGACTGAAGCTTTCTTT	CATRTGQSKTEAFF	NA	14	TRBV19	TRBJ1-1	few
TGTGCCAGCAGCTTATTACCCTCTACGGCCAAAAACATTCAGTACTTC	CASSLLPSTAKNIQYF	NA	16	TRBV7-2	TRBJ2-4	many
TGTGCCAGCAAAGGTGGGGGTGTTGCCCCGACTGCTCATGGCTACACCTTC	CASKGGGVAPTAHGYTF	NA	17	TRBV12-3/TRBV12-4	TRBJ1-2	many
TGTGCCAGCAGTTTAGCACAGGGAGGCTCCTACGAGCAGTACTTC	CASSLAQGGSYEQYF	NA	15	TRBV28	TRBJ2-7	many
TGCAGTGCTAGAGTCTCTCGGGGGACGACAGATACGCAGTATTTT	CSARVSRGTTDTQYF	NA	15	TRBV20-1	TRBJ2-3	NA
TGTGCCAGCAGCTTATGGACTAGCGGGGGGCAATCCTACAATGAGCAGTTCTTC	CASSLWTSGGQSYNEQFF	TRBD2	18	TRBV7-2	TRBJ2-1	many
TGTGCCAGCAGCCGCTGGACAGGGGGCCGCAATCAGCCCCAGCATTTT	CASSRWTGGRNQPQHF	TRBD1	16	TRBV6-2/TRBV6-3	TRBJ1-5	many
TGTGCCAGCAGTTTACCCCCGGGGCTTCACCGGGATAATTCACCCCTCCACTTT	CASSLPPGLHRDNSPLHF	NA	18	TRBV28	TRBJ1-6	few
TGTGCCAGCAGCTGGGGGAAAATCACTGAAGCTTTCTTT	CASSWGKITEAFF	NA	13	TRBV11-2	TRBJ1-1	many
TGTGCCAGTACTTCCATCTGGGGGGGAGGAGGTCAGCCCCAGCATTTT	CASTSIWGGGGQPQHF	NA	16	TRBV19	TRBJ1-5	NA
TGTGCCACCAGCTCACCGGGGTCAGCTAACTATGGCTACACCTTC	CATSSPGSANYGYTF	NA	15	TRBV15	TRBJ1-2	NA
TGTGCCAGCAGCCAAGTCCAGGGACTAGCGGTCTACAATGAGCAGTTCTTC	CASSQVQGLAVYNEQFF	TRBD2	17	TRBV3-1	TRBJ2-1	few
TGTGCCAGCAGTACATCCGTCTACGAGCAGTACTTC	CASSTSVYEQYF	NA	12	TRBV28	TRBJ2-7	NA
TGTGCCAGCAGCCTCGGGTCTCTAGGGGTTGATGAGCAGTTCTTC	CASSLGSLGVDEQFF	NA	15	TRBV9	TRBJ2-1	NA
TGCGCCAGCACCGTCACCAATACAATGAACACTGAAGCTTTCTTT	CASTVTNTMNTEAFF	NA	15	TRBV23-1	TRBJ1-1	few
TGTGCCAGCTCACCAATAAGGGAAACCGGGGAGCTGTTTTTT	CASSPIRETGELFF	NA	14	TRBV18	TRBJ2-2	NA
TGTGCCAGCAGTCATAAGTTTTCTGGGGCCAACGTCCTGACTTTC	CASSHKFSGANVLTF	NA	15	TRBV27	TRBJ2-6	many
TGTGCCAGCAGCTTGTATCCCCTCCACTTT	CASSLYPLHF	NA	10	TRBV5-8	TRBJ1-6	few